The clone carrying this TCR beta chain was detected ten times or more. Its antigen is currently unknown. CDR3 size: 14 residues. Trimming took 6 bases from V and 1 from J, leaving 12 bases between them. From germline, CDR1 is MNHEY and CDR2 SVGEGT. As the template, RNA transcripts were used to amplify TCR beta CDR3 regions. RT-PCR was first run with HTBI primers, then multiplex PCR in a second round. MiXCR, run by TCRdb on the multiplex PCR reads, gives a single entry per CDR3 protein. The table includes 170,000 or so distinct CDR3 sequences, 30% to 45% detected once. Where ophthalmopathy was present, donors had moderate-to-severe activity, CAS ≥3, NOSPECS ≥4 and duration under 3 months. The study excluded patients with other autoimmune diseases, uncontrolled infections, pregnancy or lactation. This entry is derived from a study of Graves' ophthalmopathy and Graves' hyperthyroidism. Overall study results and limits: Also, most clonotypes expanded in the thyroid above 0.001 frequency appeared in blood.

The source material was peripheral blood. The source of this sequence is a woman between 40 and 50 years old with Graves' ophthalmopathy. V is TRBV6-2 or TRBV6-3 and J is TRBJ1-1; D might be TRBD1 (5 bases). The CDR3, as DNA: TGTGCCAGCAGCGGGGTCAGGGAGAACACTGAAGCTTTCTTT. This gives the protein CASSGVRENTEAFF.